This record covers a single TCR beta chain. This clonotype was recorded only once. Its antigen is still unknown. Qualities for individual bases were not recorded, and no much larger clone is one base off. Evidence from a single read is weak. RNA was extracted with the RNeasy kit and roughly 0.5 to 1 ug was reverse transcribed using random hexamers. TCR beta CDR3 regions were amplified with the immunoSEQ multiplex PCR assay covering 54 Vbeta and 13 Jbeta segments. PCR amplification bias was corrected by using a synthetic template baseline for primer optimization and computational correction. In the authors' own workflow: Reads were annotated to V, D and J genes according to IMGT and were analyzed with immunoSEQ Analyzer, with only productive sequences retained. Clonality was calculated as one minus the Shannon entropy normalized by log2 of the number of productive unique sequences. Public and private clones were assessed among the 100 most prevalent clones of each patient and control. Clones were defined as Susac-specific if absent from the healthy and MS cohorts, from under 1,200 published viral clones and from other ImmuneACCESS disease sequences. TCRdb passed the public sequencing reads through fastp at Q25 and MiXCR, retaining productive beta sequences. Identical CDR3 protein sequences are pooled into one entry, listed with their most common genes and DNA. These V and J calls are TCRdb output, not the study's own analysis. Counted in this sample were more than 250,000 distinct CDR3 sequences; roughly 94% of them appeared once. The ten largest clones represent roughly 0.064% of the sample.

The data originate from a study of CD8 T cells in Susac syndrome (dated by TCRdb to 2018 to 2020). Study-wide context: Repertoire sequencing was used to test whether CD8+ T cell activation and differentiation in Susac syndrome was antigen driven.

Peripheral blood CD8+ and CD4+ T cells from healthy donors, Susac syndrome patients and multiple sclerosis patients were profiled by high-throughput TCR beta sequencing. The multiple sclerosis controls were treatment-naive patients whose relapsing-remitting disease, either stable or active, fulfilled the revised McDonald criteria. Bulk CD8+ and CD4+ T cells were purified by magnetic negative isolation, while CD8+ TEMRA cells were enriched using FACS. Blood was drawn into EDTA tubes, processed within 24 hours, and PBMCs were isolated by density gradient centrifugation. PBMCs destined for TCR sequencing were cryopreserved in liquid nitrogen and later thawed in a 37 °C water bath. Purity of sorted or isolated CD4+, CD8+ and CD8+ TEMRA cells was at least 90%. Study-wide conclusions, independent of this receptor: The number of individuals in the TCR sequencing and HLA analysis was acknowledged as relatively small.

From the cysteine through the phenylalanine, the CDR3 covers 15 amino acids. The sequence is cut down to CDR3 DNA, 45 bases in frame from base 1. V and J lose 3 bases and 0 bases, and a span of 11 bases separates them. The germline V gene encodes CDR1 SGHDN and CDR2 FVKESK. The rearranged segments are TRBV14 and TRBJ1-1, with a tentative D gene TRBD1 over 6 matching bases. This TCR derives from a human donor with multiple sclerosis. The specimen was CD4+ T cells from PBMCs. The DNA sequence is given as TGTGCCAGCAGCCATTTGGGGGCAATGAACACTGAAGCTTTCTTT. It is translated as CASSHLGAMNTEAFF.